The 25 T cell receptor beta chains in this list originate from one sample, sequenced in a study of blood T cell repertoires in COVID-19. The table came from immunoSEQ multiplex PCR; TCRdb's copy has only in-frame clones and leaves some out. The data contain 25,000 to 35,000 clones, more than 85% of them seen just once; the ten biggest clones take up over 9.5%. The sample was peripheral blood. The receptor set was obtained from a human donor in a cohort sampled during active COVID-19.

The gene calls are TRBV7-2 and TRBJ1-1; TRBD1 agrees at 8 bases. From germline, CDR1 is SGHTA and CDR2 FQGNSA. The CDR3 loop spans 13 amino acids. The J segment lost 3 bases and the V segment lost 4 bases, leaving 1 base of the junction unmatched. The CDR3 nucleotides are TGTGCCAGCAGCTCGGACAGGGACACTGAAGCTTTCTTT. This gives the protein CASSSDRDTEAFF.

The CDR3: CASMVRTPPYEQYF. In DNA form, the CDR3 reads TGTGCCAGCATGGTGAGGACTCCCCCCTACGAGCAGTACTTC. The chain recombines TRBV27 with TRBJ2-7, with a possible D match to TRBD2 (5 bases). The CDR3 length is 14 residues. V shed 7 bases and J shed 2 bases, with 15 bases lying between them. The germline V gene encodes CDR1 MNHEY and CDR2 SMNVEV (reference sequence).

The rearrangement joins TRBV18 to TRBJ2-2, with 8 bases aligning to TRBD1. J lost 4 bases, V lost 7 bases, and 8 bases had no gene match. The CDR3 spans 15 residues. Germline V gene sequence: CDR1 KGHSH, CDR2 LQKENI. The CDR3 here is CASYPGGASTGELFF. Written as DNA, the CDR3 is TGTGCCAGCTACCCAGGGGGCGCTTCCACCGGGGAGCTGTTTTTT. Full variable domain (rest looked up from reference TRBV18 and TRBJ2-2): NAGVMQNPRHLVRRRGQEARLRCSPMKGHSHVYWYRQLPEEGLKFMVYLQKENIIDESGMPKERFSAEFPKEGPSILRIQQVVRGDSAAYFCASYPGGASTGELFFGEGSRLTVL.

The chain links TRBV18 to TRBJ2-2, with D perhaps matching TRBD2 (5 bases). Germline lookup yields CDR1 KGHSH and CDR2 LQKENI. V lost 3 bases to trimming and J lost 5 bases, with 10 bases between them. The length of the CDR3 is 14 residues. CDR3 amino acids: CASSPDPGTGELFF. For the CDR3, the DNA is TGTGCCAGCTCACCGGATCCGGGGACCGGGGAGCTGTTTTTT.

The chain carries TRBV4-1 and TRBJ2-7, with no clear D. The CDR3 contains 13 residues. Between the trimmed V and J ends, which lost 3 bases and 2 bases, there was a span of 8 bases. In germline, CDR1 is MGHRA, CDR2 YSYEKL. The CDR3 reads CASSHLSAYEQYF. CDR3 coding DNA: TGCGCCAGCAGCCATCTTTCTGCCTACGAGCAGTACTTC.

The CDR3 bases are TGTGCCAGCAGCCAGGACAGGGGCTACGAGCAGTACTTC. Translating it yields CASSQDRGYEQYF. The rearrangement joins TRBV27 to TRBJ2-7; 9 bases line up with TRBD1. CDR1 MNHEY and CDR2 SMNVEV come from the germline V gene (reference sequence). With V trimmed by 6 bases and J by 3 bases, 3 bases remained unmatched. This CDR3 region has 13 residues.

The chain combines TRBV11-2 with TRBJ2-7; D remains ambiguous. The CDR3 is made up of 12 amino acids. V gave up 0 bases and J gave up 3 bases, with 3 bases separating them. Germline values: CDR1 SGHAT, CDR2 FQNNGV. The DNA of the CDR3 is TGTGCCAGCAGCTTAGATCGCTACGAGCAGTACTTC. Protein sequence: CASSLDRYEQYF.

The chain uses TRBV19 and TRBJ2-1, with TRBD1 identical over 8 bases. Germline lookup yields CDR1 LNHDA and CDR2 SQIVND (reference sequence). V was pared by 3 bases and J by 7 bases, with 8 bases of the junction left unmatched. The CDR3 is 15 residues long. CDR3 coding DNA: TGTGCCAGTAGTATTTTCCGGACAGGGATGAATGAGCAGTTCTTC. It encodes CASSIFRTGMNEQFF.

This clone has just one count. The J gene is TRBJ2-7, the V gene TRBV25-1, with D possibly matching TRBD2 (6 bases). Trimming shortened V by 8 bases and J by 3 bases, and 8 bases separated the two germline ends. The CDR3 has 11 amino acids. Germline values: CDR1 MGHDK, CDR2 SYGVNS. CDR3 in DNA: TGTGCCAGCCTGGGGGGCTACGAGCAGTACTTC. This gives the protein CASLGGYEQYF.

The rearrangement links TRBV30 to TRBJ2-4; D perhaps matches TRBD2 (6 bases). Germline CDR1 reads GTSNPN; CDR2 reads SVGIG (reference sequence). V lost 4 bases and J 0 bases, leaving 7 bases between the germline ends. The CDR3 is made up of 13 amino acids. In DNA form, the CDR3 reads TGTGCCTGGACCGGGGGAGCCAAAAACATTCAGTACTTC. This translates into CAWTGGAKNIQYF.

The chain has TRBV3-1 (or the pseudogene TRBV3-2) and TRBJ2-1; the match to TRBD2 covers 8 bases. This CDR3 region has 16 residues. Losses at the gene ends were 4 bases for V and 8 bases for J; bases not matched to a gene: 13. Germline lookup yields CDR1 LGHDT and CDR2 YNNKEL (reference sequence). The CDR3 nucleotides are TGTGCCAGCAGCCGACTAGCGAAGTACGCTAACGATGAGCAGTTCTTC. Protein sequence: CASSRLAKYANDEQFF.

The genes are TRBV19 and TRBJ1-2; D is perhaps TRBD1 (6 bases). Trimming cost V 3 bases and J 7 bases, with 12 bases left between them. This CDR3 is built from 13 residues. Germline V CDR1 and CDR2: LNHDA, SQIVND (reference sequence). The CDR3 coding sequence is TGTGCCAGTAGTATTGGGACATTTGGTGGCTACACCTTC. Translating gives CASSIGTFGGYTF. The variable domain in full, with the rest retrieved from reference TRBV19 and TRBJ1-2, is DGGITQSPKYLFRKEGQNVTLSCEQNLNHDAMYWYRQDPGQGLRLIYYSQIVNDFQKGDIAEGYSVSREKKESFPLTVTSAQKNPTAFYLCASSIGTFGGYTFGSGTRLTVV.

The chain uses TRBV28 and TRBJ2-6; D is possibly TRBD1 (5 bases). CDR3 length equals 16 residues. Germline CDR1 is MDHEN and CDR2 is SYDVKM. Trimming cost V 4 bases and J 0 bases, with 10 bases left between them. The CDR3 DNA is TGTGCCAGCAGTTCCCCCACAGGCTCTGGGGCCAACGTCCTGACTTTC. Translating gives CASSSPTGSGANVLTF.

Only one count was recorded for this clone. V and J are TRBV18 and TRBJ2-7, with TRBD2 matching over 9 bases. CDR1 is KGHSH, CDR2 LQKENI, per germline. CDR3 length equals 14 residues. Losses at the gene ends were 6 bases for V and 6 bases for J; bases not matched to a gene: 9. The CDR3 region is CASSRGAGGGEQYF. The CDR3 DNA follows: TGTGCCAGCTCCCGAGGAGCGGGAGGCGGCGAGCAGTACTTC.

The J gene is TRBJ2-1, the V gene TRBV7-6, with 10 bases identical to TRBD1. The CDR3 totals 15 residues. Germline CDR1 SGHVS, CDR2 FNYEAQ. After removal of 6 bases from V and 7 bases from J, the junction contained 9 bases not matched to a gene. The CDR3 bases are TGTGCCAGCAGTCCTCGACAGGGGGCATGGAATGAGCAGTTCTTC. It specifies CASSPRQGAWNEQFF.

The V gene is TRBV6-5, the J gene TRBJ2-1, with D possibly being TRBD2 (6 bases). This CDR3 spans 15 amino acids. Trimming shortened V by 9 bases and J by 2 bases, and 17 bases separated the two germline ends. Germline V CDR1 and CDR2: MNHEY, SVGAGI. The chain's CDR3 is CARSARGNPYNEQFF. The DNA of the CDR3 is TGTGCCAGGTCAGCACGGGGGAACCCCTACAATGAGCAGTTCTTC.

This clone was recorded once. The CDR3 here is CASSQGAGKFNEQFF. The CDR3 nucleotides read TGTGCCAGCAGCCAAGGAGCGGGAAAATTTAATGAGCAGTTCTTC. The J gene is TRBJ2-1, the V gene TRBV14, with 7 positions matching TRBD2. The CDR3 runs to 15 residues. Germline loops: CDR1 SGHDN, CDR2 FVKESK. V was pared by 1 base and J by 7 bases, with 7 bases of the junction left unmatched.

The chain has TRBV6-2 or TRBV6-3 and TRBJ1-1; TRBD1 agrees at 7 bases. Germline lookup yields CDR1 MNHEY and CDR2 SVGEGT. The trim removed 2 bases at V and 11 bases at J, leaving 14 bases unmatched. This CDR3 is built from 15 residues. This CDR3 is CASSYPTGTPVAAFF. In nucleotides, the CDR3 is TGTGCCAGCAGTTACCCGACAGGGACCCCAGTTGCGGCTTTCTTT.

This chain uses TRBV4-3 with TRBJ2-5; D gene ambiguous. From germline, CDR1 is LGHNA and CDR2 YSLEER. The CDR3 is 13 amino acids. Trimming cost V 1 base and J 6 bases, with 9 bases left between them. The CDR3 spells CASSQGLAQTQYF. As DNA, the CDR3 is TGCGCCAGCAGCCAAGGACTGGCGCAGACCCAGTACTTC.

The chain has TRBV7-9 and TRBJ1-6; D is possibly TRBD1 (5 bases). There are 15 residues in the CDR3. From germline, CDR1 is SEHNR and CDR2 FQNEAQ (reference sequence). The V and J ends lost 6 bases and 6 bases respectively, with 15 bases between them. This CDR3 reads CASRDPRETNSPLHF. As DNA, the CDR3 is TGTGCCAGCAGAGATCCCAGGGAAACTAATTCACCCCTCCACTTT. Combining the CDR3 with reference TRBV7-9 and TRBJ1-6 gives the whole variable domain DTGVSQNPRHKITKRGQNVTFRCDPISEHNRLYWYRQTLGQGPEFLTYFQNEAQLEKSRLLSDRFSAERPKGSFSTLEIQRTEQGDSAMYLCASRDPRETNSPLHFGNGTRLTVT.

The rearrangement joins TRBV18 to TRBJ1-4; the D gene is possibly TRBD1 (5 bases). Trimming left V 0 bases short and J 7 bases short, with 12 bases between. Looked up from germline, CDR1 is KGHSH and CDR2 is LQKENI. This CDR3 comprises 15 residues. DNA for the CDR3: TGTGCCAGCTCACCACCGATGGGGGGAGCTGAAAAACTGTTTTTT. Protein product: CASSPPMGGAEKLFF.

The chain employs TRBV27 and TRBJ1-1; D is undetermined. Germline-derived CDR1 and CDR2 are MNHEY and SMNVEV (reference sequence). Trimming took 0 bases from V and 0 from J, leaving 14 bases between them. CDR3 length: 17 amino acids. As DNA, the CDR3 is TGTGCCAGCAGTTTATCGAACCGTAGACTCATGAACACTGAAGCTTTCTTT. Protein: CASSLSNRRLMNTEAFF.

The chain links TRBV6-5 to TRBJ1-1, with D perhaps TRBD1 (5 bases). V lost 2 bases and J 1 base, leaving 8 bases between the germline ends. The CDR3 covers 14 residues. Germline V gene lookup returns CDR1 MNHEY and CDR2 SVGAGI. CDR3 in DNA: TGTGCCAGCAGTTACACAGGAAAGAACACTGAAGCTTTCTTT. It specifies CASSYTGKNTEAFF.

V is TRBV3-1 (or the pseudogene TRBV3-2) and J is TRBJ1-1; possible D gene TRBD1, 5 bases. The CDR3 length is 14 residues. V dropped 4 bases and J dropped 2 bases, with 11 bases sitting between them. The germline CDR1 and CDR2 sequences are LGHDT and YNNKEL (reference sequence). The CDR3 spells CASSRVTANTEAFF. The CDR3 DNA follows: TGTGCCAGCAGCCGGGTGACAGCCAACACTGAAGCTTTCTTT.

The J gene is TRBJ2-1, the V gene TRBV5-4, with 9 bases that match TRBD2. This CDR3 region has 17 residues. V lost 0 bases and J lost 8; bases outside the gene matches: 12. The germline V gene encodes CDR1 SGHNT and CDR2 YYREEE (reference sequence). CDR3 DNA: TGTGCCAGCAGCTTGGGGAGTGGGTCTAGCGGGGACTATGAGCAGTTCTTC. It specifies CASSLGSGSSGDYEQFF.